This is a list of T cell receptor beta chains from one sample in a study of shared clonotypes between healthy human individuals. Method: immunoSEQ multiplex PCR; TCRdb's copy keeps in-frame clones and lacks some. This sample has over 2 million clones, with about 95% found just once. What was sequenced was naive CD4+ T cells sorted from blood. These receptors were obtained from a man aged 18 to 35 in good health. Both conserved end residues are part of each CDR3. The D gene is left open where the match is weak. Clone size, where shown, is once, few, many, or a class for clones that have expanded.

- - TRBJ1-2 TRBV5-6 TGTGCCAGCAGCTCACAGGGAGGGCTTGTTGACTATGGCTACACCTTC CASSSQGGLVDYGYTF
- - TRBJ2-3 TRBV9 TGTGCCAGCAGCGTAGAAGGATCTAGCACAGATACGCAGTATTTT CASSVEGSSTDTQYF
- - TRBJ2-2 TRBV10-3 TGTGCCATCAGTGAGTCGGGAAGCACCGGGGAGCTGTTTTTT CAISESGSTGELFF
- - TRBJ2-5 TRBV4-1 TGCGCCAGCAGCCAAGGACCCGGTGGGGGGCAAGAGACCCAGTACTTC CASSQGPGGGQETQYF
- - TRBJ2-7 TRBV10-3 TGTGCCATCAGTGCTAGGGGACCCTCCTACGAGCAGTACTTC CAISARGPSYEQYF
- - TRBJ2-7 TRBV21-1 TGTGCCAGCAGGCCCCCAAGGGAATTCTACGAGCAGTACTTC CASRPPREFYEQYF
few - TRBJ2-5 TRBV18 TGTGCCAGCTCCCCGGGGGAGACCCAGTACTTC CASSPGETQYF
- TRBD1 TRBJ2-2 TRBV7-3 TGTGCCAGCGGGACAGACGCGCCCGGGGAGCTGTTTTTT CASGTDAPGELFF
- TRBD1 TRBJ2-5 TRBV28 TGTGCCAGCAGAGCCAGCTTAGGGGCAGGGGGAAGGGAGACCCAGTACTTC CASRASLGAGGRETQYF
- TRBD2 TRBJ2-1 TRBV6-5 TGTGCCAGCAGTCCCCTAGCGGATTACAATGAGCAGTTCTTC CASSPLADYNEQFF
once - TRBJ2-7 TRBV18 TGTGCCAGCTCACCACAGCGTACGTCCTACGAGCAGTACTTC CASSPQRTSYEQYF
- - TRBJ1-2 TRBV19 TGTGCCAGTAGTACTCCCTTACGGGGCCCTAACTATGGCTACACCTTC CASSTPLRGPNYGYTF
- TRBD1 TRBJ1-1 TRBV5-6 TGTGCCAGCAGCTGGAGACAGGGGCCGAACACTGAAGCTTTCTTT CASSWRQGPNTEAFF
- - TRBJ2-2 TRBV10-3 TGTGCCGGGGGACTGCACACCGGGGAGCTGTTTTTT CAGGLHTGELFF
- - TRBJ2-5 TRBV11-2 TGTGCCAGCAGCTTTTACGGGTCGCAAGAGACCCAGTACTTC CASSFYGSQETQYF
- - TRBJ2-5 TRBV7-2 TGTGCCAGCAGCTTAGCTAGGGAAATGGAGACCCAGTACTTC CASSLAREMETQYF
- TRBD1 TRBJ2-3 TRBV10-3 TGTGCCATCAGTGAGCTCGACAGGGGGCGACCAGATACGCAGTATTTT CAISELDRGRPDTQYF
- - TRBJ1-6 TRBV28 TGTGCCAGCAGTTGGGAAAACAATTCACCCCTCCACTTT CASSWENNSPLHF
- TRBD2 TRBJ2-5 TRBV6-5 TGTGCCAGCAGTTACGGACTAGCGTCGATGGAGACCCAGTACTTC CASSYGLASMETQYF
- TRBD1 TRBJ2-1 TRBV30 TGTGCCTGGAGTGTACCCAGGGGGTCCTACAATGAGCAGTTCTTC CAWSVPRGSYNEQFF
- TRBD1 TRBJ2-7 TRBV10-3 TGTGCCAGCTCCAGAGGGGGACAGGGGAAATACGAGCAGTACTTC CASSRGGQGKYEQYF
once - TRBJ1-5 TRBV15 TGTGCCACCAGCAGTGAAGGACAGAACCCGTGGCCCCAGCATTTT CATSSEGQNPWPQHF
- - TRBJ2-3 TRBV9 TGTGCCAGCAGCGTATCCGGGGGAGGCACAGATACGCAGTATTTT CASSVSGGGTDTQYF
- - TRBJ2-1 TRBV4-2 TGTGCCAGCAGCCACCCTGCAGGCAACCCAATGGTCTTC CASSHPAGNPMVF
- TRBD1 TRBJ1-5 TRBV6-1 TGTGCCAGCAGTGAAGGGACCGGGACAGGACTAAATCAGCCCCAGCATTTT CASSEGTGTGLNQPQHF
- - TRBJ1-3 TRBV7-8 TGTGCCAGCAGCTTAGCGGCAGTCGGTGGAAACACCATATATTTT CASSLAAVGGNTIYF
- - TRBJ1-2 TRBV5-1 TGCGCCAGCAGCTTGACACCAGACTATGGCTACACCTTC CASSLTPDYGYTF
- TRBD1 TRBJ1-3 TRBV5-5 TGTGCCAGCAGCTGGACAGGGAAAGGAAACACCATATATTTT CASSWTGKGNTIYF
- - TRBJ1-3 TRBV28 TGTGCCAGCAGTTTTGCCGGCGATGGAAACACCATATATTTT CASSFAGDGNTIYF
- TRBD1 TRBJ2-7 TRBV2 TGTGCCAGCAAGGTTGGACAGGACACCTACGAGCAGTACTTC CASKVGQDTYEQYF
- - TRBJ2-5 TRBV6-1 TGTGCCAGCAGTGGATTTTGGGCGGGACTCGAGACCCAGTACTTC CASSGFWAGLETQYF
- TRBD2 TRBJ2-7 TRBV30 TGTGCCTGGAACGGACTAGCGGGTAGGGAGCAGTACTTC CAWNGLAGREQYF
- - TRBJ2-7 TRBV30 TGTGCCTGGAGTCTTCTCGGGGAGCAGTACTTC CAWSLLGEQYF
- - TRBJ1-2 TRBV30 TGTGCCTGGAGTGCCGGGGGGTATGGCTACACCTTC CAWSAGGYGYTF
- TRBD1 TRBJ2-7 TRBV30 TGTGCCGCCCGTTTTCGGGACAGGGCCCACGAGCAGTACTTC CAARFRDRAHEQYF
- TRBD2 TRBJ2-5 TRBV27 TGTGCCAGCAGTTTAAAAGTGGGCGGCGGGGGGGCTAGAGAGACCCAGTACTTC CASSLKVGGGGARETQYF
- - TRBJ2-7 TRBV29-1 TGCAGCGTACGGTCCCTCTACGAGCAGTACTTC CSVRSLYEQYF
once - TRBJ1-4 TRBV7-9 TGTGCCAGCTTAAGGGGGGCTAATGAAAAACTGTTTTTT CASLRGANEKLFF
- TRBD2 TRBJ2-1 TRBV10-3 TGTGCCATCAGTACATCGGACGGTAGAATTCAGCGGGAGGGCCTCTACAATGAGCAGTTCTTC CAISTSDGRIQREGLYNEQFF
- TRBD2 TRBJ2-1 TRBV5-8 TGTGCCAGCAGCTTGGGTTTACTAGCGGGAGTGAATGAGCAGTTCTTC CASSLGLLAGVNEQFF
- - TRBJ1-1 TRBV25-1 TGTGCCAGCAGTGCGGCAGGGAGCTTGGACACTGAAGCTTTCTTT CASSAAGSLDTEAFF
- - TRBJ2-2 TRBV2 TGTGCCAGCAGTGTTATCAGGGGCGCCGGGGAGCTGTTTTTT CASSVIRGAGELFF
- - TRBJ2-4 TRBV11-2 TGTGCCAGCAGCTTAGGCCCCCTCGTGCGATACTTC CASSLGPLVRYF